These 29 T cell receptor beta chains originate from one sample sequenced in a study of human T cells and chemical hapten exposure (dated by TCRdb to 2020 to 2023). Total RNA was isolated from unfractionated whole blood collected in Tempus Blood RNA tubes. During library preparation, unique molecular identifiers were attached to individual cDNA molecules so that TCRs could be counted in a quantitative, reproducible way. Through fastp at Q25 and MiXCR, TCRdb rebuilt clones from the public reads, retaining in-frame beta chains. CDR3 protein duplicates are merged, each entry listing the most common genes and DNA. The sample table records about 120,000 distinct CDR3 sequences; over 7% of these occur just once. More than 1.3% of the sample is held by the ten biggest clonotypes. Sequencing used whole blood. All receptors derive from a human donor in good health. Some clones in this sample may be carry-over from other donors' samples. Donor details come from another sample of the same person, matched by shared clones.

This clonotype has only a few counts. This CDR3 is CASSLLGTIYGYTF. The CDR3 region has the DNA TGTGCCAGCAGTTTGCTGGGAACGATCTATGGCTACACCTTC. The chain uses TRBV12-3 or TRBV12-4 and TRBJ1-2; D is unresolved. V shed 3 bases and J shed 4 bases, with 12 bases lying between them. This CDR3 comprises 14 residues.

This clonotype came up many times. This chain joins TRBV10-3 and TRBJ2-7; 10 nucleotides line up with TRBD1. The germline V gene encodes CDR1 ENHRY and CDR2 SYGVKD. The CDR3 totals 14 residues. J was trimmed by 4 bases and V by 3 bases; bases with no gene match: 3. In nucleotides, the CDR3 is TGTGCCATCAGTGACCCGGGACAGGGGTACGAGCAGTACTTC. It encodes CAISDPGQGYEQYF.

This clonotype was seen many times. The chain has TRBV5-8 and TRBJ2-1; D call uncertain. V shed 1 base and J shed 5 bases, with 10 bases lying between them. The germline V gene encodes CDR1 SGHTS and CDR2 YDEGEE. This CDR3 is built from 14 residues. CDR3 sequence reads: CASSLSPLHNEQFF. CDR3 nucleotide sequence: TGTGCCAGCAGCTTGTCGCCGCTTCACAATGAGCAGTTCTTC.

This clonotype was detected only a few times. The CDR3 nucleotides read TGTGCCAGCAGCTCCTCTCAACACACTGAAGCTTTCTTT. The encoded protein is CASSSSQHTEAFF. This chain joins TRBV11-2 and TRBJ1-1; no definite D call. Trimming left V 4 bases short and J 3 bases short, with 9 bases between. Germline-derived CDR1 and CDR2 are SGHAT and FQNNGV. This CDR3 comprises 13 residues.

The sample holds many counts of this clonotype. The V call is TRBV7-6, the J call TRBJ2-3; maybe TRBD2 (5 bases). Germline-derived CDR1 and CDR2 are SGHVS and FNYEAQ. V lost 7 bases to trimming and J lost 1 base, with 9 bases between them. This CDR3 contains 13 residues. CDR3 sequence: CASNPGGTDTQYF. The CDR3 DNA sequence: TGTGCCAGCAACCCCGGGGGCACAGATACGCAGTATTTT.

This clonotype was seen only a few times. The rearrangement links TRBV29-1 to TRBJ2-7, with 9 bases identical to TRBD1. Per the germline V gene, CDR1 is SQVTM and CDR2 is ANQGSEA. The V segment lost 4 bases and the J segment 2 bases; nucleotides outside the gene matches: 9. The CDR3 is made up of 15 amino acids. The chain's CDR3 is CSVVGEGQGPYEQYF. CDR3 in DNA: TGCAGCGTTGTCGGGGAGGGACAGGGCCCCTACGAGCAGTACTTC.

This clonotype has only a few counts. The chain recombines TRBV5-1 with TRBJ2-1; TRBD2 matches 9 bases. The CDR3 is made up of 16 amino acids. CDR1 is SGHRS and CDR2 is YFSETQ in the germline V gene. V trimming: 4 bases; J trimming: 0 bases; junction bases outside the gene matches: 5. Here the CDR3 DNA reads TGCGCCAGCAGCCCACGGCGGGAGGGCTCCTACAATGAGCAGTTCTTC. Amino acids: CASSPRREGSYNEQFF.

This clonotype has at least ten counts. The chain couples TRBV29-1 to TRBJ1-2; TRBD1 aligns across 7 bases. Germline CDR1 and CDR2: SQVTM and ANQGSEA. After removal of 7 bases from V and 5 bases from J, the junction contained 7 bases not matched to a gene. There are 12 residues in the CDR3. The chain's CDR3 is CSGRQGSYGYTF. In DNA form, the CDR3 reads TGCAGCGGAAGACAGGGTAGTTATGGCTACACCTTC.

This clonotype occurred a few times. This chain links TRBV18 with TRBJ2-1, with no clear D. Germline V lookup: CDR1 KGHSH, CDR2 LQKENI. The CDR3 extends over 12 amino acids. Between the trimmed V and J ends, which lost 6 bases and 7 bases, there was a span of 10 bases. In DNA form, the CDR3 reads TGTGCCAGCTCGAGATCCTTTAATGAGCAGTTCTTC. Its protein is CASSRSFNEQFF.

This clonotype was seen only a few times. V and J are TRBV29-1 and TRBJ2-1; TRBD2 matches at 15 bases. Looked up from germline, CDR1 is SQVTM and CDR2 is ANQGSEA. Trimming cost V 6 bases and J 0 bases; bases outside gene matches: 6. This CDR3 is built from 17 residues. DNA for the CDR3: TGCAGCGTACCGGGACTAGCGGGAGGATTCTCCTACAATGAGCAGTTCTTC. This sequence encodes CSVPGLAGGFSYNEQFF.

The genes are TRBV5-1 and TRBJ1-1; TRBD1 aligns across 7 bases. This CDR3 has 17 amino acids. The V gene end was trimmed by 2 bases and the J gene end by 4 bases; junction bases not matched to a gene: 14. CDR1 is SGHRS and CDR2 is YFSETQ in the germline V gene. The CDR3 sequence: CASSFRDSLASGTEAFF. The CDR3 DNA reads as TGCGCCAGCAGCTTCCGGGACAGCCTAGCCTCGGGCACTGAAGCTTTCTTT.

This sequence joins TRBV20-1 and TRBJ2-3; 9 nucleotides agree with TRBD1. The V and J ends lost 1 base and 1 base, in that order; junction bases with no gene match: 6. Germline CDR1 and CDR2: DFQATT and SNEGSKA (reference sequence). CDR3 length equals 16 residues. In DNA, the CDR3 is TGCAGTGCTAGAGGTTCCGGGGACAGGGGCACAGATACGCAGTATTTT. As protein: CSARGSGDRGTDTQYF.

The sample holds a few counts of this clonotype. Written as DNA, the CDR3 is TGTGCCAGCAGGGGACTAGCGAAAGTTTACGAGCAGTACTTC. This codes for CASRGLAKVYEQYF. The chain links TRBV2 to TRBJ2-7; 10 positions match TRBD2. The germline CDR1 and CDR2 sequences are SNHLY and FYNNEI. The V segment lost 6 bases and the J segment 4 bases; nucleotides outside the gene matches: 6. This CDR3 contains 14 residues.

There are many counts of this clonotype. The chain carries TRBV19 and TRBJ1-1; no clear D. The CDR3 extends over 12 amino acids. Germline V gene lookup returns CDR1 LNHDA and CDR2 SQIVND (reference sequence). With 6 bases removed from V and 3 bases from J, the gap between germline ends came to 8 bases. The CDR3 region is CASRRQDTEAFF. CDR3 coding DNA: TGTGCCAGTAGAAGACAAGACACTGAAGCTTTCTTT.

The chain joins TRBV3-1 to TRBJ2-1, with TRBD1 matching 7 bases. V lost 0 bases to trimming and J lost 5 bases; unmatched junction nucleotides: 7. This CDR3 spans 16 amino acids. CDR1 LGHDT and CDR2 YNNKEL come from the germline V gene (reference sequence). The chain's CDR3 is CASSQELGQGDNEQFF. For the CDR3, the DNA is TGTGCCAGCAGCCAAGAGTTAGGCCAGGGGGACAATGAGCAGTTCTTC.

The chain links TRBV19 to TRBJ2-1; D is unclear. The CDR3 consists of 15 residues. From germline, CDR1 is LNHDA and CDR2 SQIVND (reference sequence). Trimming removed 3 bases from V and 0 bases from J, with 9 bases in between. DNA for the CDR3: TGTGCCAGTAGTATCAAGTCTAGCTCCTACAATGAGCAGTTCTTC. Translating gives CASSIKSSSYNEQFF. The full variable domain, with the rest looked up from reference TRBV19 and TRBJ2-1, is DGGITQSPKYLFRKEGQNVTLSCEQNLNHDAMYWYRQDPGQGLRLIYYSQIVNDFQKGDIAEGYSVSREKKESFPLTVTSAQKNPTAFYLCASSIKSSSYNEQFFGPGTRLTVL.

The rearrangement uses TRBV21-1 and TRBJ2-5. TRBV21-1 is termed a pseudogene. The CDR3 is 14 amino acids. CDR3 bases: TGTGCCAGCAGCAGAGACTCTATCCAAGAGACCCAGTACTTC. Its translation is CASSRDSIQETQYF.

The sample holds a few counts of this clonotype. The chain joins TRBV18 to TRBJ2-1; 9 bases fit TRBD1. The CDR3 spans 18 residues. V lost 3 bases and J lost 8; bases outside the gene matches: 17. Germline V gene data show CDR1 as KGHSH and CDR2 as LQKENI. The CDR3 loop reads CASSPFAPSVQGADEQFF. The CDR3 DNA reads TGTGCCAGCTCACCTTTTGCCCCTTCGGTACAGGGGGCCGATGAGCAGTTCTTC.

V gene TRBV2 combines with J gene TRBJ2-2; TRBD1 matches at 10 bases. The CDR3 has 14 residues. The V gene end was trimmed by 6 bases and the J gene end by 5 bases; junction bases not matched to a gene: 3. Germline V lookup: CDR1 SNHLY, CDR2 FYNNEI. The CDR3 DNA follows: TGTGCCAGCAGGAGGACAGGGGGAACCGGGGAGCTGTTTTTT. Residues: CASRRTGGTGELFF.

This clonotype was picked up many times. The CDR3 DNA sequence: TGTGCCTGGACTCCCCGGAGGGAAGGTGAGCAGTTCTTC. It specifies CAWTPRREGEQFF. The chain combines TRBV30 with TRBJ2-1; D is perhaps TRBD2 (6 bases). The CDR3 is 13 amino acids. CDR1 and CDR2 from the germline V gene are GTSNPN and SVGIG (reference sequence). Trimming took 4 bases from V and 9 from J, leaving 16 bases between them.

This clonotype was recorded a few times. The chain employs TRBV7-9 and TRBJ1-1, with a possible D match to TRBD1 (5 bases). CDR1 and CDR2 from the germline V gene are SEHNR and FQNEAQ (reference sequence). The CDR3 extends over 17 amino acids. Trimming pared 2 bases from V and 2 bases from J, leaving 18 bases between. Here the CDR3 DNA reads TGTGCCAGCAGCTTAATTGCGTCGGGGCCAGGAAACACTGAAGCTTTCTTT. It codes for CASSLIASGPGNTEAFF.

This clonotype showed up just a few times. The genes are TRBV12-3 or TRBV12-4 and TRBJ2-1; D not certain. This CDR3 has 11 residues. The ends were cut back, 3 bases at V and 10 bases at J, with 7 bases in the middle. CDR3 region: CASSLSAEQFF. In DNA, the CDR3 is TGTGCCAGCAGTTTGTCGGCCGAGCAGTTCTTC.

This clonotype showed up many times. Mismatch with germline at one junction end may stem from a read error. J is TRBJ1-3 and V is TRBV13; 10 nucleotides match TRBD1. The CDR3 loop spans 14 amino acids. Per germline, CDR1 PRHDT and CDR2 FYEKMQ (reference sequence). The CDR3 spells CASGFWGQGNTIYF. In DNA, the CDR3 is TGTGCCAGCGGCTTCTGGGGACAGGGGAACACCATATATTTT.

This clonotype was detected many times. The V call is TRBV4-2, the J call TRBJ2-5, with 10 bases that match TRBD2. The CDR3 totals 17 residues. J lost 5 bases, V lost 4 bases, and 13 bases had no gene match. Germline CDR1 LGHNA, CDR2 YNFKEQ. The CDR3 DNA reads TGTGCCAGCAGCCCCGCCGGAGCGGGAGGGCCAGGGGAGACCCAGTACTTC. It is translated as CASSPAGAGGPGETQYF.

The chain joins TRBV6-2 or TRBV6-3 to TRBJ2-1; D is undetermined. From germline, CDR1 is MNHEY and CDR2 SVGEGT. The CDR3 is made up of 11 amino acids. The V end was cut by 5 bases, the J end by 12 bases, with 11 bases between. For the CDR3, the DNA is TGTGCCAGCAGTCAAACTGGAGTGCAGTTCTTC. Its protein is CASSQTGVQFF.

This clonotype was seen more than once but under ten times. The chain links TRBV7-9 to TRBJ2-6; 8 positions match TRBD2. The CDR3 is 17 residues long. CDR1 and CDR2 from the germline V gene are SEHNR and FQNEAQ (reference sequence). Trimming removed 3 bases from V and 1 base from J; junction bases left unmatched: 5. CDR3: CASSFRTSYSGANVLTF. In nucleotides, the CDR3 is TGTGCCAGCAGCTTCCGGACTAGCTATTCTGGGGCCAACGTCCTGACTTTC.

This clonotype was detected ten times or more. CDR3 sequence reads: CASSLADTTGGNTIYF. The CDR3 nucleotides read TGTGCCAGCAGCTTAGCGGACACGACTGGCGGAAACACCATATATTTT. This rearrangement joins TRBV7-9 to TRBJ1-3, with D possibly matching TRBD1 (5 bases). Trimming took off 0 bases at V and 4 bases at J, with 13 bases between the two ends. CDR1 and CDR2 (germline): SEHNR, FQNEAQ (reference sequence). The CDR3 consists of 16 residues.

This clonotype turned up a few times. The chain couples TRBV12-3 or TRBV12-4 to TRBJ2-7; D is possibly TRBD2 (6 bases). This CDR3 is built from 12 residues. The V end was cut by 6 bases, the J end by 4 bases, with 10 bases between. CDR3 protein: CASSPDYYEQYF. CDR3 sequence (DNA): TGTGCCAGCAGCCCGGACTATTACGAGCAGTACTTC.

Ten or more counts support this clonotype. V gene TRBV6-5 combines with J gene TRBJ2-7; 8 bases line up with TRBD2. The J segment lost 4 bases and the V segment lost 0 bases, leaving 14 bases of the junction unmatched. CDR1 is MNHEY and CDR2 is SVGAGI in the germline V gene. The CDR3 covers 18 residues. The CDR3 DNA is TGTGCCAGCAGTTACTCGAGCGTCGGGGGGGACACTTTTTACGAGCAGTACTTC. It codes for CASSYSSVGGDTFYEQYF.